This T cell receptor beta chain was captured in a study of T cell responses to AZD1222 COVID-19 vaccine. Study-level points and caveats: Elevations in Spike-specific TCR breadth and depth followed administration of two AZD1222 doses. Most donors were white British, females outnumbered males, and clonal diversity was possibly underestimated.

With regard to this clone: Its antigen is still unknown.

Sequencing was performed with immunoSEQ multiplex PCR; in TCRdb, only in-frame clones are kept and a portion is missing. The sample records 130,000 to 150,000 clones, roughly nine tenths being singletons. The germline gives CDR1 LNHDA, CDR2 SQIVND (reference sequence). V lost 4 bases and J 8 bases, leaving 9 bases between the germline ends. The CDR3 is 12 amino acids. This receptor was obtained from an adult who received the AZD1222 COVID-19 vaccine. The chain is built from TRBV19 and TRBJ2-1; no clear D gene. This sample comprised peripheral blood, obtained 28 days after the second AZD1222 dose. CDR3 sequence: CASSSRRDEQFF. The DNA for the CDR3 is TGTGCCAGTAGTAGCAGAAGAGATGAGCAGTTCTTC.